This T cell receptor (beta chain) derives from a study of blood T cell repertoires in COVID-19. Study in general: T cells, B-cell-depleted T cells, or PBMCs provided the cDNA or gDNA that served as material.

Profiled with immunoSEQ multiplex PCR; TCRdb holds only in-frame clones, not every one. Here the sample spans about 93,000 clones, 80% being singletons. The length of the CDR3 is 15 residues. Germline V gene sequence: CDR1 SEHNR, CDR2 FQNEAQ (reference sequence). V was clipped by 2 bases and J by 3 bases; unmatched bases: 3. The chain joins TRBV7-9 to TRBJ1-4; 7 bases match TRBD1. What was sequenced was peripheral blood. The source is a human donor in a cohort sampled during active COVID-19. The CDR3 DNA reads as TGTGCCAGCAGCTTAAAGGGGGCTCCTAATGAAAAACTGTTTTTT. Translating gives CASSLKGAPNEKLFF.